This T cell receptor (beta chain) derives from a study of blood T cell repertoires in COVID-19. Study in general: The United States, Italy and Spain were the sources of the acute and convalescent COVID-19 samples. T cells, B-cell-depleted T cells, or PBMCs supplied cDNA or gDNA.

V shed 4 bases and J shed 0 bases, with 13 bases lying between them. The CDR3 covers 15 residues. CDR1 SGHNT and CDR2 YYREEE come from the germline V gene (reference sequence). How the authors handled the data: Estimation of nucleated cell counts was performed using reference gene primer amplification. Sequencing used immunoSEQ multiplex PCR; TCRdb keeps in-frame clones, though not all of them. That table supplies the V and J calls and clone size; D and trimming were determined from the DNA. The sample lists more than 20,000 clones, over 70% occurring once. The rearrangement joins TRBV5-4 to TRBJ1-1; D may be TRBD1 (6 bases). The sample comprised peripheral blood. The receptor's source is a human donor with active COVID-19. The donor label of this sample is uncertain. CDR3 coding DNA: TGTGCCAGCAGCCCAACCAGGGGAATGAACACTGAAGCTTTCTTT. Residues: CASSPTRGMNTEAFF.